This T cell receptor (beta chain) was captured in a study of blood T cell repertoires in COVID-19. Sequencing used immunoSEQ multiplex PCR; TCRdb keeps in-frame clones, though not all of them. The data show roughly 230,000 clones, with approximately 85% seen just once and 4% to 6% held by the top ten. Germline values: CDR1 SGHRS, CDR2 YFSETQ. This CDR3 has 16 residues. V lost 1 base and J lost 0, with 11 bases in between. The chain employs TRBV5-1 and TRBJ1-3; no definite D call. Source material: peripheral blood. This receptor was identified in a man in his fifties with COVID-19, enrolled during active disease. The CDR3 loop is CASSLRGHSSGNTIYF. CDR3 nucleotides: TGCGCCAGCAGCTTGAGAGGGCATAGCTCTGGAAACACCATATATTTT.